Sequencing of this T cell receptor (beta chain) was carried out in a study of T cells after yellow fever vaccination. CDR3 size: 17 residues. Between the trimmed V and J ends, which lost 5 bases and 3 bases, there was a span of 20 bases. Per the germline V gene, CDR1 is SGHTA and CDR2 is FQGNSA. TCRdb re-called the 5' RACE reads with MiXCR, one entry per CDR3 protein. Of approximately 260,000 distinct CDR3 sequences in the sample, 13% were seen once. In the case of this clonotype: What it binds is unknown.

Study findings and constraints: Booster samples showed a return of most primary-vaccination clones (about 97% CD4, approximately 88% CD8).

The material was CD4+ T cells sorted from PBMCs, obtained 45 days after the yellow fever booster vaccination. This chain links TRBV7-2 with TRBJ2-1, with D possibly being TRBD2 (7 bases). This sequence was found in a young man who received the YFV17D yellow fever vaccine. CDR3 nucleotide sequence: TGTGCCAGCAGCCTGGGGGCTAGCGGTAGAAACTACAATGAGCAGTTCTTC. Translating gives CASSLGASGRNYNEQFF.